Below, 7 T cell receptor beta chains from the same sample are listed, as sequenced in a study of identical twins. Using its own MiXCR run on the 5' RACE reads, TCRdb lists one record per CDR3 protein. The table includes some 250,000 distinct CDR3 sequences, 6.5% detected once. This sample also belongs to another study, concerning T cells expressing NK-cell markers.

Material: CD8+ T cells sorted from blood. The receptors shown here come from a woman aged 18 to 35 in good health.

V is TRBV12-3 or TRBV12-4 and J is TRBJ2-1; 8 bases map to TRBD2. V dropped 1 base and J dropped 6; count of bases not matched to a gene: 5. This CDR3 is built from 15 residues. The CDR3 DNA follows: TGTGCCAGCAGTTTAGGAGTTAGCGGGGTCAATGAGCAGTTCTTC. This encodes CASSLGVSGVNEQFF.

The sample holds a few counts of this clonotype. The chain joins TRBV7-8 to TRBJ1-2; tentative D call: TRBD1 (5 bases). CDR1 and CDR2 (germline): SGHVS, FQNEAQ. The CDR3 sequence is 11 residues long. V was pared by 4 bases and J by 8 bases, with 8 bases between. The CDR3 DNA follows: TGTGCCAGCAGCTGGGACGGAGGCTACACCTTC. Translation gives CASSWDGGYTF.

This clonotype occurred a few times. The chain is built from TRBV5-5 and TRBJ2-5; 7 bases fit TRBD2. The CDR3 runs to 14 residues. Trimming removed 4 bases from V and 4 bases from J; junction bases left unmatched: 7. Germline CDR1 SGHKS, CDR2 YYEKEE (reference sequence). DNA of the CDR3: TGTGCCAGCAGCCCGCTAGCGGAGTTAGAGACCCAGTACTTC. This gives the protein CASSPLAELETQYF.

This clonotype has more than one count but fewer than ten. The chain couples TRBV7-8 to TRBJ2-3; 9 positions match TRBD1. Germline CDR1 SGHVS, CDR2 FQNEAQ. The ends lost 0 bases at V and 3 bases at J; junction bases unmatched: 4. The CDR3 is 16 residues long. The CDR3 loop reads CASSLAPGQGTDTQYF. DNA for the CDR3: TGTGCCAGCAGCTTAGCTCCGGGACAGGGAACAGATACGCAGTATTTT. Together with reference TRBV7-8 and TRBJ2-3, the CDR3 gives the full variable domain: GAGVSQSPRYKVAKRGQDVALRCDPISGHVSLFWYQQALGQGPEFLTYFQNEAQLDKSGLPSDRFFAERPEGSVSTLKIQRTQQEDSAVYLCASSLAPGQGTDTQYFGPGTRLTVL.

In this sample, this clonotype turned up a few times. It is unclear where the CDR3 begins or ends on the DNA, so no DNA is shown, and the CDR3 is as TCRdb lists it. This chain links TRBV27 with TRBJ2-7; TRBD1, the table's D call, lacks a check against the DNA. Germline-derived CDR1 and CDR2 are MNHEY and SMNVEV (reference sequence). The CDR3 has 13 amino acids, counting both end residues. The CDR3 loop reads CASSSGPAYEQYF.

This clonotype was observed at least ten times. The rearrangement links TRBV3-1 to TRBJ2-7, with D hard to call. The CDR3 spans 13 residues. Trimming removed 4 bases from V and 5 bases from J, with 12 bases in between. Germline values: CDR1 LGHDT, CDR2 YNNKEL (reference sequence). The CDR3 nucleotides are TGTGCCAGCAGCCGCCTTATGACGGACGAGCAGTACTTC. It encodes CASSRLMTDEQYF.

The CDR3 loop reads CASSRTGGRQPQHF. The CDR3 DNA follows: TGTGCCAGCAGTCGGACAGGGGGCAGGCAGCCCCAGCATTTT. The chain couples TRBV2 to TRBJ1-5; TRBD1 aligns across 11 bases. This CDR3 is built from 14 residues. V shed 5 bases, J shed 7 bases, and the junction held 4 bases outside the gene matches. Germline CDR1 is SNHLY and CDR2 is FYNNEI.